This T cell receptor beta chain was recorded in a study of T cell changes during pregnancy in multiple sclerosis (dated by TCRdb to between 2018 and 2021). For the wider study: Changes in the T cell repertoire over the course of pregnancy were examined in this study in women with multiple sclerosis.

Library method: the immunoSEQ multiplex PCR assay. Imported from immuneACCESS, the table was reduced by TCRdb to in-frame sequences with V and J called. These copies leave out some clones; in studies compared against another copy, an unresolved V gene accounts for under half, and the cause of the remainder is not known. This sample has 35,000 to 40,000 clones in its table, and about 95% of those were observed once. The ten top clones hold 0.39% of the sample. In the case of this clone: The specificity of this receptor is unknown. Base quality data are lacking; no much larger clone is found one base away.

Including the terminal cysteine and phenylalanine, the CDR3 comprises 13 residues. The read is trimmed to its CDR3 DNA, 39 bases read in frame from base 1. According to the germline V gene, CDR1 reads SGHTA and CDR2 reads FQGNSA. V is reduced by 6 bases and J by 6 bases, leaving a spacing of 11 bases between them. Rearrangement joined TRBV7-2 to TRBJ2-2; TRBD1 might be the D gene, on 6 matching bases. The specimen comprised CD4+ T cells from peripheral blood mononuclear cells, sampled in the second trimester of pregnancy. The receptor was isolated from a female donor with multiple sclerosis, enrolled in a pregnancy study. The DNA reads TGTGCCAGCAGTTATAACAGGGCCGGGGAGCTGTTTTTT. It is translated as CASSYNRAGELFF. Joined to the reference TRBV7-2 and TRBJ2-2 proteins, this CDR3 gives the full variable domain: GAGVSQSPSNKVTEKGKDVELRCDPISGHTALYWYRQSLGQGLEFLIYFQGNSAPDKSGLPSDRFSAERTGGSVSTLTIQRTQQEDSAVYLCASSYNRAGELFFGEGSRLTVL.